Sequencing of this T cell receptor beta chain was carried out in a study of shared clonotypes between healthy human individuals. Background on the study: Donor ages ranged 18 to 49 years: a couple of women, a few men. Findings and caveats of the study: The sampled material consisted only of blood, and tissue repertoires are likely to differ.

In the case of this clone: Its antigen is currently unknown.

Produced via immunoSEQ multiplex PCR; TCRdb's table is partial and in-frame only. Of fewer than 1.8 million clones in the sample, approximately 98.5% are singletons; the top ten hold under 0.45%. Germline V CDR1 and CDR2: MNHNY, SVGAGI (reference sequence). V shed 6 bases and J shed 4 bases, with 18 bases lying between them. CDR3 length: 15 residues. This chain links TRBV6-6 with TRBJ1-1, with a possible D match to TRBD1 (6 bases). The sequencing input was naive CD4+ T cells sorted from blood. Subset described: CD45RA+ positively selected. The sequence was collected from a man aged 30 to 39 in good health. CDR3 sequence reads: CASSITQGWGTEAFF. The CDR3 coding sequence is TGTGCCAGCAGCATCACACAGGGATGGGGCACTGAAGCTTTCTTT.